These T cell receptor beta chains were read from a single sample in a study of shared clonotypes between healthy human individuals. The repertoire was sequenced with immunoSEQ multiplex PCR; TCRdb's copy has only in-frame clones and lacks some. The sample yields about 2,500,000 clones, roughly nine tenths seen once. The material sequenced was naive CD4+ T cells sorted from blood. These receptors were collected from a young man in good health. CDR3s include the opening cysteine and the closing phenylalanine or tryptophan. Fields, in order: CDR3 protein, CDR3 DNA, J gene, V gene, clone size, D gene. D genes are given only for firm matches. The listing skips clone size in some rows; elsewhere it reads once, few, many or a size class.

CDR3 protein: CASSPPSLAGGLTDTQYF
CDR3 DNA: TGTGCCAGCTCACCACCGAGTCTAGCGGGGGGCCTCACAGATACGCAGTATTTT
J gene: TRBJ2-3
V gene: TRBV18
clone size: NA
D gene: TRBD2

CDR3 protein: CASSLEVRHPNTEAFF
CDR3 DNA: TGTGCCAGCAGCTTAGAAGTGAGACACCCGAACACTGAAGCTTTCTTT
J gene: TRBJ1-1
V gene: TRBV11-2
clone size: NA
D gene: NA

CDR3 protein: CASSYRTDQGYEQYF
CDR3 DNA: TGTGCCAGCAGTTACCGAACAGACCAGGGCTACGAGCAGTACTTC
J gene: TRBJ2-7
V gene: TRBV6-5
clone size: NA
D gene: NA

CDR3 protein: CASRPTGQGSYEQYF
CDR3 DNA: TGTGCCAGCAGGCCAACGGGACAGGGCTCCTACGAGCAGTACTTC
J gene: TRBJ2-7
V gene: TRBV6-5
clone size: NA
D gene: TRBD1

CDR3 protein: CASSSAPGQGNYGYTF
CDR3 DNA: TGCGCCAGCAGCAGTGCGCCGGGACAGGGGAACTATGGCTACACCTTC
J gene: TRBJ1-2
V gene: TRBV5-1
clone size: NA
D gene: TRBD1

CDR3 protein: CASSPDRQAREKLFF
CDR3 DNA: TGTGCCAGCAGCCCGGACCGCCAGGCGCGTGAAAAACTGTTTTTT
J gene: TRBJ1-4
V gene: TRBV5-6
clone size: NA
D gene: NA

CDR3 protein: CASSEGLGNTEAFF
CDR3 DNA: TGTGCCAGCAGTGAAGGGTTGGGGAACACTGAAGCTTTCTTT
J gene: TRBJ1-1
V gene: TRBV6-1
clone size: NA
D gene: NA

CDR3 protein: CAWSPRLGSYSNQPQHF
CDR3 DNA: TGTGCCTGGAGTCCCCGACTAGGGAGTTATAGCAATCAGCCCCAGCATTTT
J gene: TRBJ1-5
V gene: TRBV30
clone size: NA
D gene: NA

CDR3 protein: CASSTQGNTEAFF
CDR3 DNA: TGTGCCAGTAGTACACAGGGGAACACTGAAGCTTTCTTT
J gene: TRBJ1-1
V gene: TRBV19
clone size: NA
D gene: NA

CDR3 protein: CASSESWASDTQYF
CDR3 DNA: TGTGCCAGCAGTGAAAGTTGGGCCTCAGATACGCAGTATTTT
J gene: TRBJ2-3
V gene: TRBV2
clone size: NA
D gene: NA

CDR3 protein: CASSFGTKVGNQPQHF
CDR3 DNA: TGTGCCAGCAGTTTCGGGACAAAAGTTGGCAATCAGCCCCAGCATTTT
J gene: TRBJ1-5
V gene: TRBV28
clone size: NA
D gene: NA

CDR3 protein: CASSMEWTGWDTQYF
CDR3 DNA: TGTGCCAGCAGCATGGAGTGGACAGGGTGGGATACGCAGTATTTT
J gene: TRBJ2-3
V gene: TRBV11-2
clone size: NA
D gene: TRBD1

CDR3 protein: CASSVGRYNTEAFF
CDR3 DNA: TGTGCCAGCAGTGTAGGGAGATACAACACTGAAGCTTTCTTT
J gene: TRBJ1-1
V gene: TRBV2
clone size: NA
D gene: NA

CDR3 protein: CASSLIYGETDTQYF
CDR3 DNA: TGTGCCAGCAGCTTGATTTATGGGGAGACAGATACGCAGTATTTT
J gene: TRBJ2-3
V gene: TRBV5-6
clone size: NA
D gene: NA

CDR3 protein: CASSSLVQRGYTF
CDR3 DNA: TGTGCCAGCAGTTCCTTGGTCCAGCGGGGCTACACCTTC
J gene: TRBJ1-2
V gene: TRBV6-6
clone size: once
D gene: NA

CDR3 protein: CASSLGRFSNQPQHF
CDR3 DNA: TGTGCCAGCAGCTTGGGGAGGTTTAGCAATCAGCCCCAGCATTTT
J gene: TRBJ1-5
V gene: TRBV5-5
clone size: NA
D gene: NA

CDR3 protein: CASRRTSGKATDEQYF
CDR3 DNA: TGCGCCAGCAGGCGGACTAGCGGGAAGGCCACGGACGAGCAGTACTTC
J gene: TRBJ2-7
V gene: TRBV10-2
clone size: NA
D gene: TRBD2

CDR3 protein: CASSSVRDTDTQYF
CDR3 DNA: TGCGCCAGCAGCTCCGTCAGGGACACAGATACGCAGTATTTT
J gene: TRBJ2-3
V gene: TRBV5-1
clone size: NA
D gene: NA

CDR3 protein: CASSLFGDQPQHF
CDR3 DNA: TGTGCCAGCAGCTTATTTGGGGATCAGCCCCAGCATTTT
J gene: TRBJ1-5
V gene: TRBV7-2
clone size: NA
D gene: NA

CDR3 protein: CASSGQGNGETQYF
CDR3 DNA: TGCGCCAGCAGTGGACAGGGGAATGGGGAGACCCAGTACTTC
J gene: TRBJ2-5
V gene: TRBV5-1
clone size: once
D gene: TRBD1

CDR3 protein: CASSVGYEQYF
CDR3 DNA: TGTGCCAGCAGTGTTGGCTACGAGCAGTACTTC
J gene: TRBJ2-7
V gene: TRBV6-1
clone size: NA
D gene: NA

CDR3 protein: CASSLGRDYGYTF
CDR3 DNA: TGTGCCAGCAGCTTGGGGAGGGACTATGGCTACACCTTC
J gene: TRBJ1-2
V gene: TRBV5-6
clone size: once
D gene: NA

CDR3 protein: CASSLKREVTEQYF
CDR3 DNA: TGCGCCAGCAGCCTAAAGCGGGAGGTGACTGAGCAGTACTTC
J gene: TRBJ2-7
V gene: TRBV5-1
clone size: NA
D gene: TRBD2

CDR3 protein: CASYIGQTNTGELFF
CDR3 DNA: TGTGCCAGTTACATTGGACAGACGAACACCGGGGAGCTGTTTTTT
J gene: TRBJ2-2
V gene: TRBV19
clone size: once
D gene: NA

CDR3 protein: CASSVNPPGTGELFF
CDR3 DNA: TGTGCCAGCAGCGTAAACCCACCTGGCACCGGGGAGCTGTTTTTT
J gene: TRBJ2-2
V gene: TRBV9
clone size: NA
D gene: NA

CDR3 protein: CASSVVSDYTDTQYF
CDR3 DNA: TGTGCCAGCAGCGTAGTCTCCGATTACACAGATACGCAGTATTTT
J gene: TRBJ2-3
V gene: TRBV9
clone size: NA
D gene: NA

CDR3 protein: CASSAASYEQYF
CDR3 DNA: TGTGCCAGCAGTGCTGCAAGCTACGAGCAGTACTTC
J gene: TRBJ2-7
V gene: TRBV6-1
clone size: NA
D gene: NA

CDR3 protein: CASREQGNTEAFF
CDR3 DNA: TGCGCCAGCAGGGAGCAGGGGAACACTGAAGCTTTCTTT
J gene: TRBJ1-1
V gene: TRBV5-1
clone size: few
D gene: NA

CDR3 protein: CAIRGDSSSYEQYF
CDR3 DNA: TGTGCCATCAGGGGGGACAGCAGCTCCTACGAGCAGTACTTC
J gene: TRBJ2-7
V gene: TRBV10-3
clone size: NA
D gene: TRBD1

CDR3 protein: CATGDSPDTQYF
CDR3 DNA: TGTGCCACCGGGGACTCCCCAGATACGCAGTATTTT
J gene: TRBJ2-3
V gene: TRBV10-3
clone size: once
D gene: NA

CDR3 protein: CASSLTDSNQPQHF
CDR3 DNA: TGTGCCAGCAGCTTAACAGATAGCAATCAGCCCCAGCATTTT
J gene: TRBJ1-5
V gene: TRBV11-2
clone size: NA
D gene: NA

CDR3 protein: CASSEDRGVTYEQYF
CDR3 DNA: TGTGCCAGCAGTGAGGACAGGGGGGTCACCTACGAGCAGTACTTC
J gene: TRBJ2-7
V gene: TRBV2
clone size: NA
D gene: TRBD1

CDR3 protein: CASSPGGGLYRGTDTQYF
CDR3 DNA: TGTGCCAGCAGCCCTGGGGGGGGGCTTTATCGGGGCACAGATACGCAGTATTTT
J gene: TRBJ2-3
V gene: TRBV27
clone size: NA
D gene: NA

CDR3 protein: CASSLTRVDEKLFF
CDR3 DNA: TGTGCCAGCAGTCTCACCAGGGTAGACGAAAAACTGTTTTTT
J gene: TRBJ1-4
V gene: TRBV21-1
clone size: NA
D gene: NA

CDR3 protein: CASRPGGSYEQYF
CDR3 DNA: TGTGCCAGCAGGCCCGGCGGGTCCTACGAGCAGTACTTC
J gene: TRBJ2-7
V gene: TRBV25-1
clone size: NA
D gene: NA

CDR3 protein: CASSFPGATEAFF
CDR3 DNA: TGCGCCAGCAGCTTTCCGGGGGCAACTGAAGCTTTCTTT
J gene: TRBJ1-1
V gene: TRBV5-1
clone size: NA
D gene: NA

CDR3 protein: CASSGLAGSTDTQYF
CDR3 DNA: TGTGCCAGCAGTGGGCTAGCGGGGAGCACAGATACGCAGTATTTT
J gene: TRBJ2-3
V gene: TRBV6-1
clone size: NA
D gene: TRBD2

CDR3 protein: CASSQDRLGTSGSQETQYF
CDR3 DNA: TGCGCCAGCAGCCAAGATCGTCTTGGGACTAGCGGGAGCCAAGAGACCCAGTACTTC
J gene: TRBJ2-5
V gene: TRBV4-1
clone size: NA
D gene: TRBD2

CDR3 protein: CASSGLGARDTQYF
CDR3 DNA: TGTGCCAGCAGTGGTCTGGGGGCAAGAGATACGCAGTATTTT
J gene: TRBJ2-3
V gene: TRBV2
clone size: NA
D gene: NA

CDR3 protein: CASSSKTYEQYF
CDR3 DNA: TGTGCCAGCAGCTCCAAAACCTACGAGCAGTACTTC
J gene: TRBJ2-7
V gene: TRBV7-2
clone size: NA
D gene: NA

CDR3 protein: CASPKGGLADSYEQYF
CDR3 DNA: TGTGCCAGCCCAAAGGGGGGCCTGGCCGATTCCTACGAGCAGTACTTC
J gene: TRBJ2-7
V gene: TRBV21-1
clone size: NA
D gene: NA

CDR3 protein: CASSLKAVGVSEKLFF
CDR3 DNA: TGTGCCAGCAGCTTGAAAGCGGTGGGTGTAAGTGAAAAACTGTTTTTT
J gene: TRBJ1-4
V gene: TRBV7-9
clone size: NA
D gene: NA

CDR3 protein: CAIASGGDQETQYF
CDR3 DNA: TGTGCCATCGCTTCGGGAGGAGATCAAGAGACCCAGTACTTC
J gene: TRBJ2-5
V gene: TRBV10-3
clone size: NA
D gene: TRBD2

CDR3 protein: CASSLERGATGNTIYF
CDR3 DNA: TGTGCCAGCAGCTTAGAGAGGGGAGCCACTGGAAACACCATATATTTT
J gene: TRBJ1-3
V gene: TRBV7-2
clone size: NA
D gene: NA

CDR3 protein: CASSLGALAEQYF
CDR3 DNA: TGTGCCAGCAGCTTAGGGGCACTAGCAGAGCAGTACTTC
J gene: TRBJ2-7
V gene: TRBV7-2
clone size: NA
D gene: NA

CDR3 protein: CASSLARAGELFF
CDR3 DNA: TGTGCTAGCAGCTTAGCTCGGGCCGGGGAGCTGTTTTTT
J gene: TRBJ2-2
V gene: TRBV7-7
clone size: NA
D gene: NA

CDR3 protein: CASRGTANTGELFF
CDR3 DNA: TGTGCCAGCAGAGGGACAGCCAACACCGGGGAGCTGTTTTTT
J gene: TRBJ2-2
V gene: TRBV2
clone size: NA
D gene: TRBD1

CDR3 protein: CASSEADRNYGYTF
CDR3 DNA: TGTGCCAGCAGTGAAGCAGACAGAAACTATGGCTACACCTTC
J gene: TRBJ1-2
V gene: TRBV6-1
clone size: NA
D gene: NA

CDR3 protein: CSSGAGTEAFF
CDR3 DNA: TGTTCCTCCGGGGCGGGGACTGAAGCTTTCTTT
J gene: TRBJ1-1
V gene: TRBV28
clone size: few
D gene: NA